The 32 T cell receptor beta chains below were found in one sample sequenced in a study of post-analysis software for immune sequencing data. Findings and limits, study-wide: A handful of TRBV segments were significantly more frequent in patients than in controls. TRBV5-6, TRBV5-1 and TRBV20-1 were among these segments.

No cognate antigen is known for these TCRs. Unique-molecular-identifier-tagged TCR beta cDNA libraries were used. TCRdb used MiXCR to reprocess the PCR reads, holding one entry per CDR3 protein. This sample carries 250,000 to 300,000 distinct CDR3 sequences, 30% to 45% of them seen once, and the ten largest clones take under 5.5%. The sequenced sample consisted of blood. Receptor source: a girl aged 10 to 17 with multiple sclerosis.

V is TRBV3-1 and J is TRBJ2-4; D not certain. Trimming took off 4 bases at V and 1 base at J, with 14 bases between the two ends. Germline CDR1 is LGHDT and CDR2 is YNNKEL (reference sequence). The CDR3 sequence is 16 residues long. The CDR3 spells CASSRSQKWAKNIQYF. CDR3 nucleotides: TGTGCCAGCAGCCGGTCGCAGAAGTGGGCCAAAAACATTCAGTACTTC.

As for this clonotype: Since a much larger clone is just one base distant, this may be a read error. The rearrangement links TRBV10-3 to TRBJ2-7, with D maybe TRBD2 (5 bases). This CDR3 is built from 10 residues. CDR1 ENHRY and CDR2 SYGVKD come from the germline V gene. Trimming removed 10 bases from V and 7 bases from J, with 11 bases in between. CDR3 sequence reads: CANGVDEQYF. CDR3 in DNA: TGTGCCAACGGGGTCGATGAGCAGTACTTC.

This clonotype showed up many times. The rearrangement uses TRBV12-3 or TRBV12-4 and TRBJ2-4; tentative D call: TRBD2 (6 bases). Trimming pared 6 bases from V and 14 bases from J, leaving 17 bases between. CDR3 length: 12 residues. The CDR3 bases are TGTGCCAGCAGAACTTCTGGGACTGGGGAGTACTTC. Its protein product is CASRTSGTGEYF.

The chain recombines TRBV7-2 with TRBJ2-1; the match to TRBD2 covers 9 bases. The V gene's germline CDR1 is SGHTA and CDR2 FQGNSA. This CDR3 is 16 amino acids long. Trimming at V came to 2 bases and at J to 5 bases, leaving 7 bases not matched to a gene. CDR3 amino acids: CASSLSGRTTNNEQFF. Here the CDR3 DNA reads TGTGCCAGCAGCTTAAGCGGGAGGACTACTAACAATGAGCAGTTCTTC.

Many counts were recorded for this clonotype. The genes are TRBV7-9 and TRBJ1-6; 7 nucleotides line up with TRBD1. Germline values: CDR1 SEHNR, CDR2 FQNEAQ (reference sequence). The CDR3 is made up of 14 amino acids. V dropped 5 bases and J dropped 5; count of bases not matched to a gene: 3. The CDR3 loop reads CASSLGTDNSPLHF. In DNA, the CDR3 is TGTGCCAGCAGCCTCGGGACAGATAATTCACCCCTCCACTTT.

V and J are TRBV4-1 and TRBJ1-2, with D unclear. Between the trimmed V and J ends, which lost 1 base and 5 bases, there was a span of 17 bases. This CDR3 comprises 16 residues. Germline loops: CDR1 MGHRA, CDR2 YSYEKL. CDR3 DNA: TGCGCCAGCAGCCAAGCCTCCCCAGCGAGTGTTTATGGCTACACCTTC. It codes for CASSQASPASVYGYTF.

This clonotype has a count of ten or more. This rearrangement joins TRBV11-2 to TRBJ1-2; TRBD1 matches 8 bases. Per germline, CDR1 SGHAT and CDR2 FQNNGV. The CDR3 is made up of 13 amino acids. V shed 5 bases, J shed 7 bases, and the junction held 6 bases outside the gene matches. The CDR3 region is CASSPTGGSGYTF. The CDR3 DNA is TGTGCCAGCAGCCCCACAGGGGGATCTGGCTACACCTTC.

This clonotype was counted ten times or more. The V and J genes are TRBV5-4 and TRBJ2-7; 11 bases match TRBD2. The V gene's germline CDR1 is SGHNT and CDR2 YYREEE (reference sequence). V shed 4 bases, J shed 4 bases, and the junction held 7 bases outside the gene matches. The length of the CDR3 is 15 residues. The CDR3 bases are TGTGCCAGCAGCGTAGCGGGAGGGCTGATGTACGAGCAGTACTTC. The encoded protein is CASSVAGGLMYEQYF.

The V gene is TRBV20-1, the J gene TRBJ2-3, with D hard to call. Trimming removed 5 bases from V and 1 base from J, with 16 bases in between. The CDR3 is 15 residues long. CDR1 and CDR2 (germline): DFQATT, SNEGSKA (reference sequence). CDR3 protein: CSAVLTHRGTDTQYF. The CDR3 DNA sequence: TGCAGTGCTGTGCTGACTCACCGGGGCACAGATACGCAGTATTTT.

The gene calls are TRBV7-2 and TRBJ2-3; TRBD2 agrees at 11 bases. This CDR3 contains 16 residues. Germline CDR1 is SGHTA and CDR2 is FQGNSA. V was clipped by 5 bases and J by 5 bases; unmatched bases: 9. CDR3 amino acids: CASSLLAGASVDTQYF. In DNA, the CDR3 is TGTGCCAGCAGCCTACTAGCGGGGGCAAGCGTAGATACGCAGTATTTT. Variable domain in full (rest from reference TRBV7-2 and TRBJ2-3): GAGVSQSPSNKVTEKGKDVELRCDPISGHTALYWYRQSLGQGLEFLIYFQGNSAPDKSGLPSDRFSAERTGGSVSTLTIQRTQQEDSAVYLCASSLLAGASVDTQYFGPGTRLTVL.

V and J are TRBV5-1 and TRBJ2-2; D is unclear. The germline V and J ends were trimmed by 0 bases and 7 bases, with 7 bases remaining between them. Germline V gene data show CDR1 as SGHRS and CDR2 as YFSETQ. This CDR3 has 13 residues. DNA for the CDR3: TGCGCCAGCAGCTTGGTGGTGGGCGGGGAGCTGTTTTTT. Translating gives CASSLVVGGELFF.

The chain recombines TRBV5-5 with TRBJ2-5, with 11 bases that match TRBD1. Trimming at V came to 0 bases and at J to 11 bases, leaving 12 bases not matched to a gene. Germline V gene data show CDR1 as SGHKS and CDR2 as YYEKEE (reference sequence). This CDR3 has 16 residues. As DNA, the CDR3 is TGTGCCAGCAGCTTGGGGGCCGGACAGGGGGCTAGGGAGCAGTACTTC. Protein: CASSLGAGQGAREQYF.

The genes are TRBV4-2 and TRBJ2-7; possible D gene TRBD1, 5 bases. The J call is uncertain, as TRBJ2-4 better fits the DNA end. This CDR3 is built from 15 residues. Germline values: CDR1 LGHNA, CDR2 YNFKEQ. In DNA form, the CDR3 reads TGTGCCAGCAGCCAAGATCTGTGGCAGGGAAACATTCAGTACTTC. It codes for CASSQDLWQGNIQYF.

The CDR3 bases are TGTGCCAGCAGTTCGGGACTACAGTACGAGGAGCAGTTCTTC. It yields the protein CASSSGLQYEEQFF. The chain carries TRBV6-6 and TRBJ2-1; 7 bases agree with TRBD2. Germline assignment: CDR1 MNHNY and CDR2 SVGAGI (reference sequence). CDR3 length equals 14 residues. V shed 4 bases and J 10 bases; nucleotides not matched to a gene: 10.

Many counts were recorded for this clonotype. The chain is built from TRBV9 and TRBJ1-6, with 9 positions matching TRBD1. With V trimmed by 5 bases and J by 7 bases, 7 bases remained unmatched. The CDR3 totals 15 residues. The V gene's germline CDR1 is SGDLS and CDR2 YYNGEE. The CDR3 region is CASSASGTGNSPLHF. CDR3 in DNA: TGTGCCAGCAGTGCCTCCGGGACAGGGAATTCACCCCTCCACTTT.

This clonotype was detected many times. V gene TRBV20-1 combines with J gene TRBJ2-5, with a tentative D call TRBD2 (5 bases). This CDR3 has 14 residues. The V end lost 2 bases, the J end lost 1 base, and 11 bases lay between the germline ends. CDR1 DFQATT and CDR2 SNEGSKA come from the germline V gene (reference sequence). The CDR3 DNA is TGCAGTGCTAGAAACGGACTGCCCCAAGAGACCCAGTACTTC. It encodes CSARNGLPQETQYF.

This clonotype was picked up a small number of times. The chain couples TRBV6-1 to TRBJ1-1; possibly TRBD1 for D (5 bases). V was cut by 5 bases and J by 4 bases, with 17 bases left in between. CDR1 and CDR2 from the germline V gene are MNHNS and SASEGT. The CDR3 is made up of 15 amino acids. CDR3 sequence reads: CASSHRGVWSTEAFF. The CDR3 coding sequence is TGTGCCAGCAGTCACCGGGGGGTATGGAGCACTGAAGCTTTCTTT.

V and J are TRBV5-6 and TRBJ1-4, with D unclear. Germline V gives CDR1 SGHDT, CDR2 YYEEEE. V was pared by 4 bases and J by 3 bases, with 16 bases between. CDR3 size: 16 residues. This CDR3 reads CASSPAGALANEKLFF. The CDR3 DNA sequence: TGTGCCAGCAGCCCGGCGGGAGCGCTTGCTAATGAAAAACTGTTTTTT.

In its sample, this clonotype was seen a few times. V is TRBV4-1 and J is TRBJ2-2; D perhaps matches TRBD2 (5 bases). This CDR3 is built from 16 residues. Trimming cost V 0 bases and J 4 bases, with 12 bases left between them. Germline-derived CDR1 and CDR2 are MGHRA and YSYEKL. CDR3 DNA: TGCGCCAGCAGCCAAGACCCCGGGGAATTCACCGGGGAGCTGTTTTTT. This sequence encodes CASSQDPGEFTGELFF.

The chain is built from TRBV28 and TRBJ1-1, with 8 bases matching TRBD1. Germline assignment: CDR1 MDHEN and CDR2 SYDVKM. The CDR3 consists of 12 residues. CDR3 coding DNA: TGTCCCACCCACAGGGGGAGAACTGAAGCTTTCTTT. Its translation is CPTHRGRTEAFF.

There are many counts of this clonotype. V gene TRBV29-1 combines with J gene TRBJ1-2, with a tentative D call TRBD1 (6 bases). Germline assignment: CDR1 SQVTM and CDR2 ANQGSEA. Between the trimmed V and J ends, which lost 3 bases and 12 bases, there was a span of 11 bases. The CDR3 has 10 residues. The CDR3 spells CSVDKGGHTF. In DNA, the CDR3 is TGCAGCGTTGATAAGGGGGGTCACACCTTC.

This chain joins TRBV18 and TRBJ2-6; perhaps TRBD2 as D (5 bases). The germline V and J ends were trimmed by 6 bases and 1 base, with 7 bases remaining between them. The CDR3 runs to 14 residues. Germline V gene data show CDR1 as KGHSH and CDR2 as LQKENI. This CDR3 reads CASSEGSGANVLTF. The CDR3 DNA sequence: TGTGCCAGCTCTGAGGGTTCTGGGGCCAACGTCCTGACTTTC.

The V and J genes are TRBV19 and TRBJ2-7; no clear D. The DNA end lines up better with TRBJ2-5; the J call may be wrong. The CDR3 loop spans 15 amino acids. Germline CDR1 LNHDA, CDR2 SQIVND (reference sequence). The CDR3 is CASSISWHPRETQYF. The CDR3 DNA reads TGTGCCAGTAGTATCTCCTGGCACCCACGGGAGACCCAGTACTTC.

The sample holds a few counts of this clonotype. A read error may explain this, as a much larger clone is one base away. The chain is built from TRBV4-2 and TRBJ2-7; D is unresolved. Deletions cut 0 bases from V and 7 bases from J, with 16 bases between. The germline gives CDR1 LGHNA, CDR2 YNFKEQ. The CDR3 consists of 15 residues. As DNA, the CDR3 is TGTGCCAGCAGCCAAGAAGGGCAGCGTGGCGATGAGCAGTACTTC. Protein: CASSQEGQRGDEQYF.

This CDR3 reads CATSSPGSGSYNEQFF. The CDR3 region has the DNA TGTGCCACCAGCAGTCCCGGGAGCGGGAGCTACAATGAGCAGTTCTTC. The rearrangement uses TRBV15 and TRBJ2-1; 8 bases match TRBD2. The germline gives CDR1 LNHNV, CDR2 YYDKDF (reference sequence). V lost 3 bases, J lost 3 bases, and 7 bases stayed unmatched. There are 16 residues in the CDR3.

This clonotype was recorded a few times. The rearrangement links TRBV7-9 to TRBJ2-2, with D hard to call. The V end lost 5 bases, the J end lost 3 bases, and 4 bases lay between the germline ends. The germline V gene encodes CDR1 SEHNR and CDR2 FQNEAQ (reference sequence). The CDR3 runs to 12 residues. CDR3 loop: CASSVDTGELFF. In DNA, the CDR3 is TGTGCCAGCAGCGTTGACACCGGGGAGCTGTTTTTT.

On this clonotype: A read error is possible here, since a much larger clone lies one base away. V usage is TRBV20-1 and J usage is TRBJ1-4; 9 nucleotides match TRBD1. With 6 bases clipped from V and 7 bases from J, the junction kept 3 bases outside the gene matches. Germline CDR1 is DFQATT and CDR2 is SNEGSKA (reference sequence). The CDR3 is 12 residues long. DNA for the CDR3: TGCAGTGCCGAGACAGGGGGTGAAAAACTGTTTTTT. It codes for CSAETGGEKLFF.

This clonotype was found many times. The chain carries TRBV25-1 and TRBJ1-1, with D possibly being TRBD1 (6 bases). CDR3 length: 15 residues. V lost 3 bases to trimming and J lost 4 bases, with 15 bases between them. CDR1 and CDR2 from the germline V gene are MGHDK and SYGVNS. Here the CDR3 reads CASSDATGLGTEAFF. In nucleotides, the CDR3 is TGTGCCAGCAGTGACGCAACAGGGTTAGGCACTGAAGCTTTCTTT.

The chain employs TRBV10-3 and TRBJ2-5; 7 bases match TRBD1. Germline values: CDR1 ENHRY, CDR2 SYGVKD. The J segment lost 5 bases and the V segment lost 2 bases, leaving 11 bases of the junction unmatched. This CDR3 region has 16 residues. The CDR3 nucleotides are TGTGCCATCAGTGAGCCCGGAAGGGGGCGAGGGGAGACCCAGTACTTC. Amino acid sequence: CAISEPGRGRGETQYF.

This clonotype has a handful of counts. V usage is TRBV29-1 and J usage is TRBJ2-3; D is unresolved. This CDR3 spans 10 amino acids. Germline V gives CDR1 SQVTM, CDR2 ANQGSEA. Trimming took 7 bases from V and 1 from J, leaving 3 bases between them. In DNA form, the CDR3 reads TGCAGCGCCTGCACAGATACGCAGTATTTT. It yields the protein CSACTDTQYF.

Notes on this clonotype: A much larger clonotype is one base distant, so this may be a read error. The chain has TRBV15 and TRBJ2-7, with 10 nucleotides matching TRBD2. V dropped 0 bases and J dropped 7; count of bases not matched to a gene: 18. Germline V lookup: CDR1 LNHNV, CDR2 YYDKDF (reference sequence). There are 19 residues in the CDR3. CDR3 residues: CATSRDSPSGRESYNEQYF. The CDR3 region has the DNA TGTGCCACCAGCAGAGATTCGCCTAGCGGGAGAGAGTCTTACAATGAGCAGTACTTC.

This clonotype was detected only a few times. The chain is built from TRBV7-9 and TRBJ2-6; the D is unclear. Trimming removed 5 bases at V and 3 bases at J, with 11 bases between. From germline, CDR1 is SEHNR and CDR2 FQNEAQ (reference sequence). This CDR3 has 15 residues. This CDR3 reads CASSRPDLGANVLTF. DNA of the CDR3: TGTGCCAGCAGCCGGCCCGATCTTGGGGCCAACGTCCTGACTTTC.